Listed below are T cell receptor beta chains from one sample, sequenced in a study of blood T cell repertoires in COVID-19. The repertoire was sequenced with immunoSEQ multiplex PCR; TCRdb's copy has only in-frame clones and lacks some. The data contain approximately 200,000 clones, approximately 87% of them singletons. The sample was peripheral blood. These receptors were obtained from a man aged 60 to 75 who had recovered from COVID-19. CDR3s include the opening cysteine and the closing phenylalanine or tryptophan. The order of the fields is D gene, J gene, V gene, clone size, CDR3 DNA, CDR3 protein. A D gene is named only where the DNA matches it firmly. Clone sizes are given selectively: once, few, many, or a class where the clone is expanded.

TRBD1 TRBJ1-2 TRBV7-2 - TGTGCCAGCAGTACAGGACCCGGGACAGGGAACTATGGCTACACCTTC CASSTGPGTGNYGYTF
- TRBJ2-7 TRBV3-1/TRBV3-2 - TGTGCCAGCAGCCTACGGGACGGGAGCTCCTACGAGCAGTACTTC CASSLRDGSSYEQYF
TRBD1 TRBJ2-7 TRBV19 - TGTGCCAGTAGTATAGATAGGACAGGGAGGTACGAGCAGTACTTC CASSIDRTGRYEQYF
- TRBJ2-7 TRBV3-1/TRBV3-2 - TGTGCCAGCAGCCAAAAGGGGCCGGGGGGCCCTGCCCCCGGTTGCTTC CASSQKGPGGPAPGCF
TRBD1 TRBJ2-1 TRBV5-1 - TGCGCCAGCAGCTTCACCCTTCAGGGGGCCAATGAGCAGTTCTTC CASSFTLQGANEQFF
- TRBJ1-2 TRBV29-1 - TGCAGCGGTGTGACCCGGGCGGAGGATGGCTACACCTTC CSGVTRAEDGYTF
TRBD2 TRBJ2-3 TRBV7-9 - TGTGCCAGCAGCTCCAGGATAGCGGGAGTAACAGATACGCAGTATTTT CASSSRIAGVTDTQYF
TRBD2 TRBJ2-2 TRBV19 once TGTGCCAGTACCCTCCTAGCGGGAGGAGGTACCGGGGAGCTGTTTTTT CASTLLAGGGTGELFF
TRBD2 TRBJ2-5 TRBV7-7 - TGTGCCAGCAGCCTTCGGGTAGCGGGGGTGGGGAAGGGTGAGACCCAGTACTTC CASSLRVAGVGKGETQYF
- TRBJ1-6 TRBV6-5 - TGTGCCAGCAGTTACCCGGGGGGGCCCCTCCACTTT CASSYPGGPLHF
TRBD1 TRBJ1-1 TRBV9 - TGTGCCAGCAGCGGAATAGACAGGGGTGAAGCTTTCTTT CASSGIDRGEAFF
- TRBJ1-1 TRBV5-1 - TGCGCCAGCAGCCCTACCACCATGAACACTGAAGCTTTCTTT CASSPTTMNTEAFF
TRBD2 TRBJ2-5 TRBV28 - TGTGCCAGCAGCTTCCAACTAGCGGGAGTTGAGACCCAGTACTTC CASSFQLAGVETQYF
- TRBJ1-5 TRBV20-1 - TGCAGTGCTAGAGGGGGCCAGCCCCAGCATTTT CSARGGQPQHF
TRBD2 TRBJ2-7 TRBV5-1 - TGCGCCAGCAGCCCTGGGACTACCTACGAGCAGTACTTC CASSPGTTYEQYF
TRBD1 TRBJ1-1 TRBV5-1 once TGCGCCAGCGCACCCTCTGACAGGGGGATGAACACTGAAGCTTTCTTT CASAPSDRGMNTEAFF
- TRBJ1-3 TRBV7-9 - TGTGCCAGCAGCTTAGGGGCCAACTCTGGAAACACCATATATTTT CASSLGANSGNTIYF
- TRBJ1-2 TRBV18 once TGTGCCAGCTCACCAACGGCGCAGGCCCTTTATGGCTACACCTTC CASSPTAQALYGYTF
- TRBJ1-4 TRBV28 - TGTGCCAGCAGCCCCTCAGGCGTGATAGGTGAAAAACTGTTTTTT CASSPSGVIGEKLFF
TRBD2 TRBJ2-2 TRBV12-5 once TGTGCTAGTGGTTTGGCGGGGGGGACCGGGGAGCTGTTTTTT CASGLAGGTGELFF
TRBD1 TRBJ2-3 TRBV5-4 - TGTGCCAGCAGCTCGAAACAGGGGGCAGATACGCAGTATTTT CASSSKQGADTQYF
- TRBJ1-3 TRBV7-9 - TGTGCCAGCAGCTTATGGGTACAGGGAGCTGGAAACACCATATATTTT CASSLWVQGAGNTIYF
TRBD1 TRBJ1-1 TRBV7-8 once TGTGCCAGCAGCTTAAGGGCCCGACAGGGGCGGGGGACTGAAGCTTTCTTT CASSLRARQGRGTEAFF
- TRBJ1-6 TRBV30 few TGTGCCTGGAGTGTAGGAGGGACCCCCCCCCACTTT CAWSVGGTPPHF
- TRBJ1-1 TRBV28 many TGTGCCAGCAGTTTTACCCGGGGGGGGACTGAAGCTTTCTTT CASSFTRGGTEAFF
TRBD2 TRBJ2-1 TRBV15 - TGTGCCACCAGCGCACATACACTAGCGGGAGTTTCCAATGAGCAGTTCTTC CATSAHTLAGVSNEQFF
- TRBJ1-6 TRBV19 - TGTGCCAGTAGTAAGCGGTCCAATAATTCACCCCTCCACTTT CASSKRSNNSPLHF
- TRBJ1-2 TRBV5-6 - TGTGCCAGCAGCTTGGTTAATGTTTTAGCTAACTATGGCTACACCTTC CASSLVNVLANYGYTF
TRBD2 TRBJ2-1 TRBV19 - TGTGCCAGTAGACCGGGGGGCTCCTACAATGAGCAGTTCTTC CASRPGGSYNEQFF
TRBD1 TRBJ1-1 TRBV13 - TGTGCCAGCAGCTTAGATCAGGGGGCCCCTGAAGCTTTCTTT CASSLDQGAPEAFF
TRBD1 TRBJ2-7 TRBV6-5 - TGTGCCAGCAGAACGGGACAGGGCTACGAGCAGTACTTC CASRTGQGYEQYF
TRBD1 TRBJ1-1 TRBV7-2 - TGTGCCAGCAGCTTTCGGACAGGCCAGAACACTGAAGCTTTCTTT CASSFRTGQNTEAFF
- TRBJ1-1 TRBV18 - TGTGCCAGCTCACCCCCAACAGGGTCAAACACTGAAGCTTTCTTT CASSPPTGSNTEAFF
TRBD2 TRBJ2-1 TRBV5-4 once TGTGCCAGCAATAACGGGGGGTTCTCCTACAATGAGCAGTTCTTC CASNNGGFSYNEQFF
TRBD2 TRBJ2-3 TRBV11-2 - TGTGCCAGCAGGGGGACTAACCCGACAGATACGCAGTATTTT CASRGTNPTDTQYF
- TRBJ2-7 TRBV5-4 few TGTGCCAGCAGCTTGGGACCTAGCTACTCCTACGAGCAGTACTTC CASSLGPSYSYEQYF
- TRBJ2-5 TRBV7-2 - TGTGCCAGCAGTTTTGGACTGATGGAGACCCAGTACTTC CASSFGLMETQYF
TRBD1 TRBJ1-1 TRBV7-9 once TGTGCCAGCAGCGGACAGGGGGGCACTGAAGCTTTCTTT CASSGQGGTEAFF
TRBD1 TRBJ2-2 TRBV5-1 - TGCGCCACCTCCGACACAGGGGTTACCGGGGAGCTGTTTTTT CATSDTGVTGELFF
- TRBJ2-5 TRBV12-3/TRBV12-4 - TGTGCCAGCAGTAAGAGGCGGGAGACCCAGTACTTC CASSKRRETQYF
- TRBJ2-2 TRBV3-1/TRBV3-2 - TGTGCCAGCAGCGTCATTTCCGGGACCGGGGAGCTGTTTTTT CASSVISGTGELFF
TRBD1 TRBJ2-1 TRBV18 - TGTGCCACCTCGGGGGACAGGGATTTCGATGAGCAGTTCTTC CATSGDRDFDEQFF
TRBD2 TRBJ2-7 TRBV10-3 - TGTGCCATCAGTGGGGCTAGCGGCTCCTCCTACGAGCAGTACTTC CAISGASGSSYEQYF
TRBD1 TRBJ1-4 TRBV4-2 - TGTGCCAGCAGCCAATCCCGACAGGGGGGGAGGGCTAATGAAAAACTGTTTTTT CASSQSRQGGRANEKLFF
TRBD2 TRBJ2-3 TRBV20-1 - TGCAGTGCTAGTCAGCGGACTAGCGGGAGGGGGGATACGCAGTATTTT CSASQRTSGRGDTQYF
TRBD1 TRBJ1-3 TRBV3-1/TRBV3-2 once TGTGCCAGCAGCCCTACAGGGGTGGGAGGAAACACCATATATTTT CASSPTGVGGNTIYF
- TRBJ2-7 TRBV6-5 - TGTGCCAGTCAGCTCAGGGTATCGTCCTACGAGCAGTACTTC CASQLRVSSYEQYF
TRBD1 TRBJ2-7 TRBV2 - TGTGCCAGCCATAGGGACAGGGAGAGCGAGCAGTACTTC CASHRDRESEQYF
- TRBJ1-4 TRBV6-1 - TGTGCCAGCAGTGAGACCAGGGGACGGAATGAAAAACTGTTTTTT CASSETRGRNEKLFF
TRBD2 TRBJ2-5 TRBV4-2 - TGTGCCAGCAGCCCCAGCTGGCGGGAGGTCTTAGAGACCCAGTACTTC CASSPSWREVLETQYF
- TRBJ2-7 TRBV28 - TGTGCCAGCAGTCCCCCCCCTAGATACGAGCAGTACTTC CASSPPPRYEQYF
- TRBJ1-3 TRBV27 - TGTGCCAGCAGCTTAGGATCAGGGTGGGCCGGAAACACCATATATTTT CASSLGSGWAGNTIYF